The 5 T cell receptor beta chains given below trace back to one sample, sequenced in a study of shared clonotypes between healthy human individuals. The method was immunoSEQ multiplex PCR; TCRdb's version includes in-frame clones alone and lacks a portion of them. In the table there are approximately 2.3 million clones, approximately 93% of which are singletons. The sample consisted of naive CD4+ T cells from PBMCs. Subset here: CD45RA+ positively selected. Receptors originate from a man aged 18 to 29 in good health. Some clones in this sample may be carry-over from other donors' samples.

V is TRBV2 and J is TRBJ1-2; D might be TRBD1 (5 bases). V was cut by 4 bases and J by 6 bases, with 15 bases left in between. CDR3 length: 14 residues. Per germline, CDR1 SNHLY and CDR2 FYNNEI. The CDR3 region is CASSAGRAPHGYTF. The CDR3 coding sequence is TGTGCCAGCAGTGCAGGGCGCGCTCCTCATGGCTACACCTTC.

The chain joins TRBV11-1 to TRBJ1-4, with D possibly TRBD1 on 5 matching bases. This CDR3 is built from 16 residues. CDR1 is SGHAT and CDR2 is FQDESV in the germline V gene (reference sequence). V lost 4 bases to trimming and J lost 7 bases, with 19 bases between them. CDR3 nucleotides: TGTGCCAGCAGCTCCACAGGATCCTCTCTAGTTGAAAAACTGTTTTTT. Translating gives CASSSTGSSLVEKLFF.

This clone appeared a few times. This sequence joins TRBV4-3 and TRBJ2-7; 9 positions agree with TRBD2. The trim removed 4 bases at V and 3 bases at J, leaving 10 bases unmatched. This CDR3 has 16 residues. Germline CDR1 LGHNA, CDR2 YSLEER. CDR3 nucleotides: TGCGCCAGCAGCCTGCCCGGGACTAGCCTCTACTACGAGCAGTACTTC. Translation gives CASSLPGTSLYYEQYF.

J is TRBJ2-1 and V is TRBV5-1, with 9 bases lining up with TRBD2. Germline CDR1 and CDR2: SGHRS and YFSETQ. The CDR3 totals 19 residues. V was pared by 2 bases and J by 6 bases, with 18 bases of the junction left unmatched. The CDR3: CASSFRGRAANTRGNEQFF. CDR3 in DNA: TGCGCCAGCAGCTTCCGCGGGAGGGCTGCTAATACTCGGGGCAATGAGCAGTTCTTC.

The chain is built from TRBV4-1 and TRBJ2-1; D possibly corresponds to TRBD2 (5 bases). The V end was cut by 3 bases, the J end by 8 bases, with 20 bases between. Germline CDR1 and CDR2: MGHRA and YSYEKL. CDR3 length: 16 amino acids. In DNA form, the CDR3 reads TGCGCCAGCAGCCAGCCCGGGAACCCCCGAAGGGATGAGCAGTTCTTC. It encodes CASSQPGNPRRDEQFF.